This TCR beta chain emerged from a study of T cell repertoires in cytomegalovirus infection. Overall study context: Indicated by public TCR beta signatures were CMV infection and matching HLA type.

With V trimmed by 2 bases and J by 5 bases, 8 bases remained unmatched. The CDR3 sequence is 16 residues long. Looked up from germline, CDR1 is SEHNR and CDR2 is FQNEAQ (reference sequence). TCRdb re-derived calls from the reads in MiXCR, one entry per CDR3 protein. The sample has hundreds of thousands of distinct CDR3 sequences, less than 40% seen once. As to this clonotype: What it recognizes is unknown.

Regarding the study as a whole: HLA-C-restricted TCR beta clonotypes specific for CMV led the ex vivo response.

Sequencing was done on a sample of PBMCs. The rearrangement uses TRBV7-9 and TRBJ2-7; 11 bases align to TRBD1. The clonotype was recovered from a human donor in good health (CMV status not recorded). Some clones in this sample may be carry-over from other donors' samples. The CDR3 nucleotides are TGTGCCAGCAGCTTAAGACAGGACAGGGGGCTCCACGAGCAGTACTTC. Its translation: CASSLRQDRGLHEQYF. Combining the CDR3 with reference TRBV7-9 and TRBJ2-7 gives the whole variable domain DTGVSQNPRHKITKRGQNVTFRCDPISEHNRLYWYRQTLGQGPEFLTYFQNEAQLEKSRLLSDRFSAERPKGSFSTLEIQRTEQGDSAMYLCASSLRQDRGLHEQYFGPGTRLTVT.